The clone carrying this T cell receptor beta chain was seen a handful of times. Its antigen is not identified. MiXCR was run by TCRdb on the 5' RACE reads, yielding one entry per CDR3 protein. Found here are some 350,000 distinct CDR3 sequences, roughly 15% of them singletons; the top ten hold around 22%. The V end lost 2 bases, the J end lost 6 bases, and 9 bases lay between the germline ends. Germline V gene data show CDR1 as SGHRS and CDR2 as YFSETQ. This CDR3 comprises 13 residues. The sample belongs to a study of T-cell memory formation after mild COVID-19. Study observations and caveats: Contracting CD8+ clones were enriched in EMRA, CD4+ mainly in CM and EM.

The sequencing sample was made of PBMCs or a T cell subset sorted from them (not recorded which). This TCR was recovered from a man between 18 and 29 years old who had mild COVID-19 (a few samples of this study predate the infection). Cell type and time point are not known. The genes are TRBV5-1 and TRBJ2-1; possible D gene TRBD2, 5 bases. DNA for the CDR3: TGCGCCAGCAGCTTACCTAGCTCCAATGAGCAGTTCTTC. It yields the protein CASSLPSSNEQFF.